These T cell receptor beta chains were read from a single sample in a study of cytomegalovirus exposure and HLA in healthy donors. Profiling relied on immunoSEQ multiplex PCR, and the TCRdb table lists in-frame clones only, not all of them. The data show approximately 150,000 clones, around 77% seen once. The sequenced sample consisted of PBMCs. The receptors come from a man in his sixties in good health and CMV-seronegative. CDR3s include the opening cysteine and the closing phenylalanine or tryptophan. D genes are given only for firm matches. Some rows mark clone size as missing; the rest say once, few, many or name a class of expanded clone.

TRBV9	TRBJ2-6	NA	NA	TGTGCCAGCACCCCCGGGACAAGGCCCGTCCCCTCTGGGGCCAACGTCCTGACTTTC	CASTPGTRPVPSGANVLTF
TRBV29-1	TRBJ1-1	once	NA	TGCAGCGTTGAAGTTGCGGGGAACACTGAAGCTTTCTTT	CSVEVAGNTEAFF
TRBV2	TRBJ2-5	NA	NA	TGTGCCAGCAGTGAAGGTACAGTGGAGACCCAGTACTTC	CASSEGTVETQYF
TRBV19	TRBJ2-3	NA	TRBD1	TGTGCCAGCAAAACCGGGACAGCTAGCACAGATACGCAGTATTTT	CASKTGTASTDTQYF
TRBV2	TRBJ2-5	NA	NA	TGTGCCAGCAGGAGGGGAGGCCAAGAGACCCAGTACTTC	CASRRGGQETQYF
TRBV5-1	TRBJ1-2	NA	TRBD1	TGCGCCAGCAGCATCACCCAGGGACAGAAAGTCTATGGCTACACCTTC	CASSITQGQKVYGYTF
TRBV9	TRBJ2-3	NA	NA	TGTGCCAGCAGCCCCTTTTACGGGAGCACAGATACGCAGTATTTT	CASSPFYGSTDTQYF
TRBV4-3	TRBJ2-3	NA	TRBD2	TGCGCCAGCAGCCAGGACCCGGGACTAGCGGGAGATACGCAGTATTTT	CASSQDPGLAGDTQYF
TRBV21-1	TRBJ2-7	NA	NA	TGTGCCAGCAGCATGTGTACTAGCGGGAGCGGACCACATTACGAGCAGTACTTC	CASSMCTSGSGPHYEQYF
TRBV6-1	TRBJ1-6	NA	NA	TGTGCCAGCATAACGCAGGGAACCTATAATTCACCCCTCCACTTT	CASITQGTYNSPLHF
TRBV5-1	TRBJ2-5	NA	NA	TGCGCCAGCAGCTTGGTTGGTAACCGGGACACCTGGGAGGAGACCCAGTACTTC	CASSLVGNRDTWEETQYF
TRBV7-8	TRBJ2-5	few	TRBD1	TGTGCCAGCAGCTTATATATGGGGGACAGCCAAGAGACCCAGTACTTC	CASSLYMGDSQETQYF
TRBV5-1	TRBJ1-2	NA	NA	TGCGCCAGCAGCTTGGGAGTGGAGGGTGGCTACACCTTC	CASSLGVEGGYTF
TRBV27	TRBJ2-7	NA	NA	TGTGCCAGCAGGAGGGGGAACTCCTACGAGCAGTACTTC	CASRRGNSYEQYF
TRBV4-3	TRBJ2-7	NA	TRBD1	TGCGCCAGCAGCCAAGAGTTGACAGGGGGCACGTCCTACGAGCAGTACTTC	CASSQELTGGTSYEQYF
TRBV5-4	TRBJ2-5	NA	NA	TGTGCCAGCAGCTTGGGGGGGCTACAAGAGACCCAGTACTTC	CASSLGGLQETQYF
TRBV7-2	TRBJ2-1	few	NA	TGTGCCAGCAGCCAAAAGTCCCTAGCTGCGTACAATGAGCAGTTCTTC	CASSQKSLAAYNEQFF
TRBV15	TRBJ2-1	NA	TRBD2	TGTGCCACCAGCAGAGAGATATCTAGCGGCGAGCAGTTCTTC	CATSREISSGEQFF
TRBV9	TRBJ2-5	NA	NA	TGTGCCAGCAGCGTAGGAGTGGGGGCCCAAGAGACCCAGTACTTC	CASSVGVGAQETQYF
TRBV5-4	TRBJ2-2	NA	TRBD1	TGTGCCAGCAGCTTAGGGACAGTCACCGGGGAGCTGTTTTTT	CASSLGTVTGELFF
TRBV6-1	TRBJ2-1	NA	NA	TGTGCCAGCAGTGCGGACTGGCAAAGCTCCTACAATGAGCAGTTCTTC	CASSADWQSSYNEQFF
TRBV30	TRBJ1-6	once	NA	TGTGCCTGGACCGGTAACCTGAATTCACCCCTCCACTTT	CAWTGNLNSPLHF
TRBV7-2	TRBJ1-1	NA	NA	TGTGCCAGCAGCCCAGAGGGTGGCACTGAAGCTTTCTTT	CASSPEGGTEAFF
TRBV28	TRBJ2-2	NA	NA	TGTGCCAGCGACGAGCGGAACACCGGGGAGCTGTTTTTT	CASDERNTGELFF
TRBV25-1	TRBJ2-7	NA	TRBD2	TGTGCCAGCAGTGGACTAGCGGGAGTTTGGGAGCAGTACTTC	CASSGLAGVWEQYF
TRBV5-1	TRBJ2-3	NA	TRBD2	TGCGCCAGCAGCTTGGAACGCGGGGGGGTATTGGATACGCAGTATTTT	CASSLERGGVLDTQYF
TRBV11-2	TRBJ2-5	NA	NA	TGTGCCAGCAGCCCTCAAGAGACCCAGTACTTC	CASSPQETQYF
TRBV27	TRBJ2-5	NA	NA	TGTGCCAGCAGTCCACTCGGACAGCAAGAGACCCAGTACTTC	CASSPLGQQETQYF
TRBV5-1	TRBJ2-1	NA	TRBD2	TGCGCCAGCAGCCGGTGGGGGAGCGGGAGTATATCGAATGAGCAGTTCTTC	CASSRWGSGSISNEQFF
TRBV6-5	TRBJ2-7	NA	TRBD1	TGTGCCAGCAGTTATGGGGACAGGGGGCACTACGAGCAGTACTTC	CASSYGDRGHYEQYF
TRBV9	TRBJ2-3	NA	NA	TGTGCCAGCAGCGTAGAGGCAGGGTCGGCAGTCCCTAGGGATACGCAGTATTTT	CASSVEAGSAVPRDTQYF
TRBV7-9	TRBJ2-5	once	NA	TGTGCCAGCAGCTTAGATGTAGCGGCTACCCAGTACTTC	CASSLDVAATQYF
TRBV5-1	TRBJ1-3	NA	TRBD1	TGCGCCAGCAGCATTTCTCCCGGGACAGGGATCTCTGGAAACACCATATATTTT	CASSISPGTGISGNTIYF
TRBV2	TRBJ2-1	NA	TRBD2	TGTGCCAGCAGATCAGGACTAGCGGGAATCTACAATGAGCAGTTCTTC	CASRSGLAGIYNEQFF
TRBV5-1	TRBJ1-3	NA	TRBD1	TGCGCCAGCGGACAGGGCTGGGACTCTGGAAACACCATATATTTT	CASGQGWDSGNTIYF
TRBV10-3	TRBJ2-1	NA	NA	TGTGCCATCAGTGGGGGGAGTAGGGGGAAGGGTGAGCAGTTCTTC	CAISGGSRGKGEQFF
TRBV4-2	TRBJ2-1	NA	NA	TGTGCCAGCAGCCTCGGACTCCTGGATGAGCAGTTCTTC	CASSLGLLDEQFF
TRBV13	TRBJ2-3	NA	NA	TGTGCCAGCAGTCGGACTGTTTGGGGCACAGATACGCAGTATTTT	CASSRTVWGTDTQYF
TRBV5-6	TRBJ2-1	once	NA	TGTGCCAGCAGGGGAGAGGGGGTCTCGGGGAATGAGCAGTTCTTC	CASRGEGVSGNEQFF
TRBV14	TRBJ1-6	NA	NA	TGTGCCAGCAGCCAAGAGAGGGCTCGGGAGTCACCCCTCCACTTT	CASSQERARESPLHF
TRBV9	TRBJ1-1	once	NA	TGTGCCAGCAGCGCCACGCTACAGGGCCATGGCACTGAAGCTTTCTTT	CASSATLQGHGTEAFF
TRBV28	TRBJ1-3	NA	NA	TGTGCCAGCAGTTCCTTTGGGGGGGAGGGCGCGCCTGGAAACACCATATATTTT	CASSSFGGEGAPGNTIYF
TRBV7-2	TRBJ2-5	few	TRBD2	TGTGCCAGCAGCTCCCGAGCGGGGGAGCAAGAGACCCAGTACTTC	CASSSRAGEQETQYF
TRBV5-4	TRBJ1-1	NA	TRBD1	TGTGCCAGCAGATCACAGGGGGCTGAAGCTTTCTTT	CASRSQGAEAFF
TRBV5-1	TRBJ2-1	NA	TRBD2	TGCGCCAGCAGACGTCCGGGACTAGCGGCAAATGAGCAGTTCTTC	CASRRPGLAANEQFF
TRBV28	TRBJ2-3	few	TRBD1	TGTGCCAGCAGTTCGCCGGGACAGGGGTATACGCAGTATTTT	CASSSPGQGYTQYF
TRBV6-1	TRBJ1-4	NA	NA	TGTGCCAGCAAGATTCCAGGGGTCGAAAAACTGTTTTTT	CASKIPGVEKLFF
TRBV7-7	TRBJ2-5	NA	NA	TGTGCCAGCAGTCCCATTAGCCGGGAGACCCAGTACTTC	CASSPISRETQYF
TRBV6-1	TRBJ1-3	NA	NA	TGTGCCAGCAGCCTGGGGGGATTCTCTGGAAACACCATATATTTT	CASSLGGFSGNTIYF
TRBV18	TRBJ2-1	NA	TRBD1	TGTGCCAGCTCACCCGGACAGGGGAGCAACAATGAGCAGTTCTTC	CASSPGQGSNNEQFF
TRBV7-2	TRBJ1-5	NA	NA	TGTGCCAGCAGCTTTGGAGAACTTCAGCCCCAGCATTTT	CASSFGELQPQHF
TRBV9	TRBJ2-3	NA	NA	TGTGTCGGTGGGTGTTACGGCGGGGATACGCAGTATTTT	CVGGCYGGDTQYF